This is a list of T cell receptor beta chains from one sample in a study of blood T cells in healthy people across ages. TCRdb itself ran the 5' RACE reads through MiXCR, one entry per CDR3 protein. The table lists about 1.5 million distinct CDR3 sequences, roughly 40% of them singletons. Sequencing was carried out using blood. The receptor source for this set is a woman aged 18-35 years in good health. The CDR3 runs from the conserved cysteine through the conserved F or W. A D gene is named only where the DNA matches it firmly. Part of the rows lack a size; the others show once, few, many or a class for expanded clones.

D gene: TRBD2; J gene: TRBJ2-7; V gene: TRBV29-1; clone size: .; CDR3 protein: CSVGGGAAYEQYF; CDR3 DNA: TGCAGCGTTGGCGGGGGGGCCGCCTACGAGCAGTACTTC
D gene: .; J gene: TRBJ2-5; V gene: TRBV11-2; clone size: .; CDR3 protein: CASSLGGMGKETQYF; CDR3 DNA: TGTGCCAGCAGCTTAGGAGGGATGGGTAAAGAGACCCAGTACTTC
D gene: TRBD2; J gene: TRBJ2-1; V gene: TRBV5-1; clone size: many; CDR3 protein: CASSLGTSGSNEQFF; CDR3 DNA: TGTGCCAGCAGCTTAGGGACTAGCGGGAGCAATGAGCAGTTCTTC
D gene: TRBD2; J gene: TRBJ2-7; V gene: TRBV25-1; clone size: .; CDR3 protein: CASSRGLASNEQYF; CDR3 DNA: TGTGCCAGCAGTAGGGGACTAGCCTCTAATGAGCAGTACTTC
D gene: .; J gene: TRBJ1-2; V gene: TRBV6-4; clone size: .; CDR3 protein: CASSDLGYGYTF; CDR3 DNA: TGTGCCAGCAGTGACTTGGGCTATGGCTACACCTTC
D gene: .; J gene: TRBJ1-5; V gene: TRBV7-9; clone size: .; CDR3 protein: CASSSTGSHQPQHF; CDR3 DNA: TGTGCCAGCAGCTCTACCGGGAGCCATCAGCCCCAGCATTTT
D gene: .; J gene: TRBJ2-7; V gene: TRBV6-5; clone size: .; CDR3 protein: CASSYRPGEQYF; CDR3 DNA: TGTGCCAGCAGTTACCGACCGGGAGAGCAGTACTTC
D gene: TRBD2; J gene: TRBJ2-3; V gene: TRBV6-5; clone size: few; CDR3 protein: CASSPRLAGTGDTQYF; CDR3 DNA: TGTGCCAGCAGCCCCCGACTAGCGGGAACTGGGGATACGCAGTATTTT
D gene: .; J gene: TRBJ2-5; V gene: TRBV20-1; clone size: .; CDR3 protein: CSAPKPGGAGVREQYF; CDR3 DNA: TGCAGTGCCCCTAAGCCTGGGGGGGCGGGAGTAAGGGAGCAGTACTTC
D gene: .; J gene: TRBJ1-4; V gene: TRBV28; clone size: .; CDR3 protein: CASSVAGDEKLFF; CDR3 DNA: TGTGCCAGCAGTGTCGCAGGGGACGAAAAACTGTTTTTT
D gene: .; J gene: TRBJ1-5; V gene: TRBV12-3/TRBV12-4; clone size: few; CDR3 protein: CASSLRINSNQPQHF; CDR3 DNA: TGTGCCAGCAGTTTGCGCATTAATAGCAATCAGCCCCAGCATTTT
D gene: .; J gene: TRBJ2-7; V gene: TRBV11-2; clone size: few; CDR3 protein: CASSSDLGLYEQYF; CDR3 DNA: TGTGCCAGCAGCTCAGACTTAGGACTTTACGAGCAGTACTTC
D gene: .; J gene: TRBJ1-1; V gene: TRBV12-3/TRBV12-4; clone size: .; CDR3 protein: CASSVFGNTEAFF; CDR3 DNA: TGTGCCAGCAGTGTATTCGGTAACACTGAAGCTTTCTTT
D gene: TRBD1; J gene: TRBJ2-3; V gene: TRBV29-1; clone size: few; CDR3 protein: CSVTTGEDTQYF; CDR3 DNA: TGCAGCGTTACAACAGGGGAAGATACGCAGTATTTT
D gene: .; J gene: TRBJ1-2; V gene: TRBV6-5; clone size: .; CDR3 protein: CASGATGSNYGYTF; CDR3 DNA: TGTGCCAGCGGCGCAACAGGGTCTAACTATGGCTACACCTTC
D gene: .; J gene: TRBJ2-4; V gene: TRBV6-2/TRBV6-3; clone size: few; CDR3 protein: CASSYTPTGHGIIQYF; CDR3 DNA: TGTGCCAGCAGTTACACCCCGACAGGTCACGGGATCATTCAGTACTTC
D gene: TRBD2; J gene: TRBJ2-1; V gene: TRBV9; clone size: .; CDR3 protein: CASSVASGNSYNEQFF; CDR3 DNA: TGTGCCAGCAGCGTAGCTAGCGGGAATTCCTACAATGAGCAGTTCTTC
D gene: .; J gene: TRBJ1-3; V gene: TRBV6-5; clone size: .; CDR3 protein: CASSITWSSGNTIYF; CDR3 DNA: TGTGCCAGCAGCATTACATGGTCCTCTGGAAACACCATATATTTT
D gene: TRBD1; J gene: TRBJ1-6; V gene: TRBV28; clone size: .; CDR3 protein: CASRQGVSLSPLHF; CDR3 DNA: TGTGCCAGCAGACAGGGGGTATCTCTTTCACCCCTCCACTTT
D gene: .; J gene: TRBJ2-1; V gene: TRBV24-1; clone size: .; CDR3 protein: CATETRYNEQFF; CDR3 DNA: TGTGCCACCGAAACCCGCTACAATGAGCAGTTCTTC
D gene: TRBD2; J gene: TRBJ2-1; V gene: TRBV12-3/TRBV12-4; clone size: .; CDR3 protein: CASSLLAVEAGVFGRASGNEQFF; CDR3 DNA: TGTGCCAGCAGTTTACTCGCAGTCGAGGCAGGGGTCTTCGGGAGGGCCTCGGGAAATGAGCAGTTCTTC
D gene: TRBD1; J gene: TRBJ1-2; V gene: TRBV5-1; clone size: .; CDR3 protein: CASSVGQGRWGYTF; CDR3 DNA: TGCGCCAGCAGCGTTGGACAGGGTAGGTGGGGCTACACCTTC
D gene: .; J gene: TRBJ2-1; V gene: TRBV6-2/TRBV6-3; clone size: .; CDR3 protein: CATRYNEQFF; CDR3 DNA: TGTGCCACCCGCTACAATGAGCAGTTCTTC
D gene: TRBD2; J gene: TRBJ2-1; V gene: TRBV12-3/TRBV12-4; clone size: .; CDR3 protein: CASSFTPGLANYNEQFF; CDR3 DNA: TGTGCCAGCAGTTTTACTCCGGGACTAGCGAACTACAATGAGCAGTTCTTC
D gene: .; J gene: TRBJ1-1; V gene: TRBV6-6; clone size: .; CDR3 protein: CASSLKPPFHVQGEAFF; CDR3 DNA: TGTGCCAGCAGCCTAAAACCCCCTTTTCATGTCCAGGGGGAAGCTTTCTTT
D gene: TRBD2; J gene: TRBJ2-1; V gene: TRBV3-1; clone size: .; CDR3 protein: CASSLTSAGGAGNEQFF; CDR3 DNA: TGTGCCAGCAGCCTTACTAGCGCGGGAGGGGCAGGGAATGAGCAGTTCTTC
D gene: TRBD1; J gene: TRBJ1-1; V gene: TRBV28; clone size: once; CDR3 protein: CASSQTGMATEAFF; CDR3 DNA: TGTGCCAGCAGTCAGACAGGGATGGCGACTGAAGCTTTCTTT
D gene: TRBD2; J gene: TRBJ2-1; V gene: TRBV20-1; clone size: .; CDR3 protein: CSAGTGTSGTYEQFF; CDR3 DNA: TGCAGTGCTGGAACCGGGACTAGCGGGACTTATGAGCAGTTCTTC
D gene: TRBD2; J gene: TRBJ2-1; V gene: TRBV6-1; clone size: few; CDR3 protein: CASTRTLAENGGEQFF; CDR3 DNA: TGTGCCAGCACCCGCACTCTAGCGGAGAACGGGGGTGAGCAGTTCTTC
D gene: TRBD1; J gene: TRBJ2-3; V gene: TRBV5-1; clone size: .; CDR3 protein: CASSLEGGKRGSTDTQYF; CDR3 DNA: TGCGCCAGCAGCTTGGAAGGGGGCAAGAGGGGAAGCACAGATACGCAGTATTTT
D gene: .; J gene: TRBJ1-2; V gene: TRBV27; clone size: few; CDR3 protein: CASSLGSGPNYGYTF; CDR3 DNA: TGTGCCAGCAGTTTAGGGTCAGGGCCAAACTATGGCTACACCTTC
D gene: TRBD2; J gene: TRBJ2-1; V gene: TRBV5-1; clone size: .; CDR3 protein: CASSTSWTSEEQFF; CDR3 DNA: TGCGCCAGCAGCACTTCGTGGACTAGCGAAGAGCAGTTCTTC
D gene: .; J gene: TRBJ2-3; V gene: TRBV5-1; clone size: .; CDR3 protein: CASSSADSPSTDTQYF; CDR3 DNA: TGCGCCAGCAGCTCGGCCGACAGCCCTAGCACAGATACGCAGTATTTT
D gene: .; J gene: TRBJ2-1; V gene: TRBV10-1; clone size: .; CDR3 protein: CASSDTGSTNEQFF; CDR3 DNA: TGCGCCAGCAGTGACACTGGCTCGACCAATGAGCAGTTCTTC
D gene: TRBD2; J gene: TRBJ2-1; V gene: TRBV20-1; clone size: few; CDR3 protein: CRPEWGTTYNEQFF; CDR3 DNA: TGCAGGCCCGAGTGGGGGACTACTTACAATGAGCAGTTCTTC
D gene: .; J gene: TRBJ2-5; V gene: TRBV7-9; clone size: .; CDR3 protein: CANSLDTGQETQYF; CDR3 DNA: TGTGCCAACAGCTTGGATACAGGTCAAGAGACCCAGTACTTC
D gene: .; J gene: TRBJ1-2; V gene: TRBV20-1; clone size: .; CDR3 protein: CSASPEASYGYTF; CDR3 DNA: TGCAGTGCCAGCCCCGAGGCATCCTATGGCTACACCTTC
D gene: .; J gene: TRBJ1-1; V gene: TRBV7-2; clone size: .; CDR3 protein: CASSPVSLRTEAFF; CDR3 DNA: TGTGCCAGCAGCCCTGTATCCCTGAGGACTGAAGCTTTCTTT
D gene: TRBD2; J gene: TRBJ2-2; V gene: TRBV12-3/TRBV12-4; clone size: .; CDR3 protein: CASKEEAGGNGELFF; CDR3 DNA: TGTGCCAGCAAGGAGGAAGCGGGGGGTAACGGGGAGCTGTTTTTT